Listed below are T cell receptor beta chains from one sample, sequenced in a study of PD-L1 blockade in urothelial cancer. Sequencing used immunoSEQ multiplex PCR; TCRdb keeps in-frame clones, though not all of them. The sample comprises about 91,000 clones, less than 85% of which are singletons, and around 7.7% rests with the top ten. The starting material was PBMCs, obtained around atezolizumab (anti-PD-L1) treatment. The receptors originated from an older man with urothelial cancer. Each CDR3 is given with its conserved first and last residue. The D gene is left open where the match is weak. The size entry is marked missing in some rows and otherwise reads once, few, many or a size class.

j_call,v_call,cdr3_length,clone_size,d_call,cdr3_nt,cdr3_aa
TRBJ1-1,TRBV19,14,NA,TRBD1,TGTGCCAGTAGATGGACAGGGGGAGGCACTGAAGCTTTCTTT,CASRWTGGGTEAFF
TRBJ2-1,TRBV11-2,17,NA,TRBD1,TGTGCCAGCAGCTTACTACAAGACAGGGCTCCCTACAATGAGCAGTTCTTC,CASSLLQDRAPYNEQFF
TRBJ2-5,TRBV5-4,13,NA,NA,TGTGCCAGCAGCTTGGCCGGGGGTCAGACCCAGTACTTC,CASSLAGGQTQYF
TRBJ2-7,TRBV18,14,NA,NA,TGTGCCAGCTCACCACCGGGTATCAGGTACGAGCAGTACTTC,CASSPPGIRYEQYF
TRBJ1-1,TRBV11-1,14,NA,NA,TGTGCCAGCAGCTTAATTGAGGAAAACACTGAAGCTTTCTTT,CASSLIEENTEAFF
TRBJ2-1,TRBV2,12,NA,NA,TGTGCCAGCAGTGTGGAGTACAATGAGCAGTTCTTC,CASSVEYNEQFF
TRBJ2-1,TRBV7-8,16,NA,TRBD2,TGTGCCAGCAGCTTCCGTAGCGGGAGGAACAACAATGAGCAGTTCTTC,CASSFRSGRNNNEQFF
TRBJ2-2,TRBV7-2,15,NA,TRBD2,TGTGCCAGCAGCTCCAGGACTAGCAACACCGGGGAGCTGTTTTTT,CASSSRTSNTGELFF
TRBJ2-1,TRBV4-1,13,NA,NA,TGCGCCAGCAGCCACCGAACAGGGCTGGAGCAGTTCTTC,CASSHRTGLEQFF
TRBJ2-2,TRBV4-3,19,once,TRBD2,TGCGCCAGCAGCCAGGGGACAGGGTCGGGACTAGCGGCTCCCGGGGAGCTGTTTTTT,CASSQGTGSGLAAPGELFF
TRBJ1-1,TRBV5-4,15,few,NA,TGTGCCAGCAGCTTGAATAACAGGGTGGACACTGAAGCTTTCTTT,CASSLNNRVDTEAFF
TRBJ2-1,TRBV19,16,NA,TRBD2,TGTGCCAGTAGTAAGGTGTCTAGCGGGGGGCTCGAGGAGCAGTTCTTC,CASSKVSSGGLEEQFF
TRBJ2-1,TRBV28,13,NA,TRBD2,TGTGCCAGCACCACCACGGGGAGGGCCGTTGGGTTCTTC,CASTTTGRAVGFF
TRBJ1-2,TRBV5-4,15,NA,NA,TGTGCCAGCAGCACGGACAGAATCGGACCGAATGGCTACACCTTC,CASSTDRIGPNGYTF
TRBJ2-3,TRBV7-6,16,NA,TRBD1,TGTGCCAGCAGTTACAGGCCGGGACAGACAGCAGATACGCAGTATTTT,CASSYRPGQTADTQYF
TRBJ1-4,TRBV4-2,15,NA,TRBD1,TGTGCCAGCAGCCATCCGACAGGGGGTAATGAAAAACTGTTTTTT,CASSHPTGGNEKLFF
TRBJ2-5,TRBV7-7,15,NA,TRBD1,TGTGCCAGCAGCCTCCAGCCGGGACAGAAAGAGACCCAGTACTTC,CASSLQPGQKETQYF
TRBJ2-1,TRBV9,15,NA,NA,TGTGCCAGCAGCGTAGTAGATCTAACCTACAATGAGCAGTTCTTC,CASSVVDLTYNEQFF
TRBJ2-2,TRBV5-1,15,once,NA,TGCGCCAGCAGCTTGGCTACAGCTAACACCGGGGAGCTGTTTTTT,CASSLATANTGELFF
TRBJ1-2,TRBV19,15,NA,NA,TGTGCCAGTAGTATAGGGAGCGTTGGGAACTATGGCTACACCTTC,CASSIGSVGNYGYTF
TRBJ2-1,TRBV27,15,few,TRBD1,TGTGCCAGCAGTCCTACCGGGACAGTTAACAATGAGCAGTTCTTC,CASSPTGTVNNEQFF
TRBJ1-1,TRBV7-9,17,few,NA,TGTGCCAGCAGCTTAAGTGGCGGCGGTGTGAGGAACACTGAAGCTTTCTTT,CASSLSGGGVRNTEAFF
TRBJ2-7,TRBV19,15,NA,NA,TGTGCCAGTAGTATGTACGGGCGGGAAGCCTACGAGCAGTACTTC,CASSMYGREAYEQYF
TRBJ2-2,TRBV12-5,15,few,TRBD1,TGTGCTAGTGGTTTGTGGACAGGGAACACCGGGGAGCTGTTTTTT,CASGLWTGNTGELFF
TRBJ2-1,TRBV6-5,14,NA,NA,TGTGCCAGCAGAACTGAGGGTACCTACAATGAGCAGTTCTTC,CASRTEGTYNEQFF
TRBJ1-1,TRBV6-5,15,NA,NA,TGTGCCAGCAGTTACTCATTCGGGGGGAGCACTGAAGCTTTCTTT,CASSYSFGGSTEAFF
TRBJ2-7,TRBV5-4,14,once,TRBD1,TGTGCCAGCAGCCCTGGTGGACAGGCGGACGAGCAGTACTTC,CASSPGGQADEQYF
TRBJ2-2,TRBV7-9,15,NA,NA,TGTGCCAGCAGCCTCCGGGACACAAACACCGGGGAGCTGTTTTTT,CASSLRDTNTGELFF
TRBJ1-4,TRBV19,13,NA,TRBD1,TGTGCCAGTGGGACAGCAACTAATGAAAAACTGTTTTTT,CASGTATNEKLFF
TRBJ2-7,TRBV14,14,NA,NA,TGTGCCAGCAGCCCGGGCCCAGGGGCCTACGAGCAGTACTTC,CASSPGPGAYEQYF
TRBJ1-2,TRBV18,14,NA,NA,TGTGCCAGCTCACCGCGGGGAGCTAACTATGGCTACACCTTC,CASSPRGANYGYTF
TRBJ1-3,TRBV19,14,once,NA,TGTGCCAGTAGCCCACGTTACACTGGAAACACCATATATTTT,CASSPRYTGNTIYF
TRBJ2-6,TRBV6-4,19,NA,TRBD1,TGTGCCAGCAGTGACCTCGGACAGGGGGGGGGAGCTGGGGCCAACGTCCTGACTTTC,CASSDLGQGGGAGANVLTF
TRBJ1-4,TRBV19,17,NA,TRBD1,TGTGCCAGTAGTAGCCTCCGGGACAGGGGAACTAATGAAAAACTGTTTTTT,CASSSLRDRGTNEKLFF
TRBJ1-2,TRBV4-1,14,NA,NA,TGCGCCAGCAGCCATCCAGCCGCGGGGGGAGGCTACACCTTC,CASSHPAAGGGYTF
TRBJ1-2,TRBV7-2,13,NA,TRBD1,TGTGCCAGCAGCTTAGGTCAGGGGGCTGGCTACACCTTC,CASSLGQGAGYTF
TRBJ2-1,TRBV7-2,13,NA,NA,TGTGCCAGCAGCTTTGGGGGCCGGAATGAGCAGTTCTTC,CASSFGGRNEQFF
TRBJ2-2,TRBV28,15,NA,NA,TGTGCCAGCAGTCCCTCTGGACAGACCACCGGGGAGCTGTTTTTT,CASSPSGQTTGELFF
TRBJ1-5,TRBV7-2,15,NA,NA,TGTGCCAGCTCGGGGGGCTTTTATAGCAATCAGCCCCAGCATTTT,CASSGGFYSNQPQHF
TRBJ1-5,TRBV7-2,15,NA,NA,TGTGCCAGCAGCTTAGTGGGCGGGCCAGATGTGGCCCAGCATTTT,CASSLVGGPDVAQHF
TRBJ2-1,TRBV18,14,NA,NA,TGTGCCAGCTCACTCCGGGGAGACGGGAATGAGCAGTTCTTC,CASSLRGDGNEQFF
TRBJ2-1,TRBV5-6,13,NA,NA,TGTGCCAGCAGCTTCCGGGTGTACAATGAGCAGTTCTTC,CASSFRVYNEQFF
TRBJ2-5,TRBV28,13,NA,NA,TGTGCCAGCAGTTTACCGAGTCAAGAGACCCAGTACTTC,CASSLPSQETQYF
TRBJ2-5,TRBV30,13,once,TRBD1,TGTGCCTGGAGGGACAGGGGGCGAGAGACCCAGTACTTC,CAWRDRGRETQYF
TRBJ2-1,TRBV7-9,15,NA,TRBD2,TGTGCCAGCAGTCGAACTAGCGGGATCCACAATGAGCAGTTCTTC,CASSRTSGIHNEQFF
TRBJ1-2,TRBV5-8,13,NA,TRBD1,TGTGCCAGCAGCCGGACAGGGCCGTATGGCTACACCTTC,CASSRTGPYGYTF
TRBJ2-5,TRBV5-1,16,NA,TRBD1,TGCGCCAGCAGCACCGGGACAGGGAGGTACCAAGAGACCCAGTACTTC,CASSTGTGRYQETQYF
TRBJ1-4,TRBV18,15,NA,NA,TGTGCCAGCTCACCCACGACAGGTCTTAATGAAAAACTGTTTTTT,CASSPTTGLNEKLFF
TRBJ2-6,TRBV15,18,NA,TRBD2,TGTGCCACCAGCAGAGCGACTAGCTATAACCCTGGGGCCAACGTCCTGACTTTC,CATSRATSYNPGANVLTF